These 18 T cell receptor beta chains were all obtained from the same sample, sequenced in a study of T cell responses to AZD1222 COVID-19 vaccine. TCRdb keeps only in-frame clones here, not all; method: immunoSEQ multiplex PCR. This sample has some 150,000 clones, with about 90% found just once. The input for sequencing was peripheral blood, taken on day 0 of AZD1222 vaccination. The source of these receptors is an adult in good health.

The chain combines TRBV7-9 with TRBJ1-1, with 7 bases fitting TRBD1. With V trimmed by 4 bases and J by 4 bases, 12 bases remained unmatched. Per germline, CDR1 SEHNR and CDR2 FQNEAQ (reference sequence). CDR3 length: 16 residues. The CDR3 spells CASSSTPGQKATEAFF. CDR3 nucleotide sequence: TGTGCCAGCAGCTCTACCCCGGGACAGAAGGCCACTGAAGCTTTCTTT.

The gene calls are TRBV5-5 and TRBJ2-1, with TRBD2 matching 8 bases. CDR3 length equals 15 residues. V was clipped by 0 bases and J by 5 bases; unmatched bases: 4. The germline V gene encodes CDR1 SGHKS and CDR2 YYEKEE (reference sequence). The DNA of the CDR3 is TGTGCCAGCAGCTTGGCGCACGGGGGGGACAATGAGCAGTTCTTC. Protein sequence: CASSLAHGGDNEQFF.

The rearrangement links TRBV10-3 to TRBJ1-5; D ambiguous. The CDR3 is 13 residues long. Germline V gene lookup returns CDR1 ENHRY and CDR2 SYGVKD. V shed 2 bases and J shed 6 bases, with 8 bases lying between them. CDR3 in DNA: TGTGCCATCAGTGAGCTTAGGGCTCAGCCCCAGCATTTT. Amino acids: CAISELRAQPQHF.

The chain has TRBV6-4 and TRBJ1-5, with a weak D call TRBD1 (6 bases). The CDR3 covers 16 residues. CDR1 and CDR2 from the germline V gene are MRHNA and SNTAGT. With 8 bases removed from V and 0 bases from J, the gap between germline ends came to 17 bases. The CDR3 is CASFTPGHNSNQPQHF. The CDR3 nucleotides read TGTGCCAGCTTTACACCGGGACACAATAGCAATCAGCCCCAGCATTTT.

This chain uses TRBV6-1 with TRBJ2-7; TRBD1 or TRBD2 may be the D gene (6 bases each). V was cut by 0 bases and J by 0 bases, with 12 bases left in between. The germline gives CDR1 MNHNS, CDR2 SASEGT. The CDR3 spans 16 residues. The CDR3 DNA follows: TGTGCCAGCAGTGAAGCGAGGGGGGCCAGCTCCTACGAGCAGTACTTC. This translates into CASSEARGASSYEQYF.

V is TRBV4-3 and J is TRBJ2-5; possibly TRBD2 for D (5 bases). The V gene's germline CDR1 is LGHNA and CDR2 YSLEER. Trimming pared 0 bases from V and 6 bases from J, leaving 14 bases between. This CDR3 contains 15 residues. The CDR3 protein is CASSQDLGREKTQYF. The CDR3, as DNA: TGCGCCAGCAGCCAAGACCTAGGACGGGAAAAGACCCAGTACTTC.

The CDR3 reads CSASKDSGNTIYF. In DNA, the CDR3 is TGCAGTGCCAGTAAGGACTCTGGAAACACCATATATTTT. V is TRBV20-1 and J is TRBJ1-3; D call uncertain. The CDR3 spans 13 residues. Trimming removed 6 bases at V and 0 bases at J, with 9 bases between. CDR1 DFQATT and CDR2 SNEGSKA come from the germline V gene (reference sequence).

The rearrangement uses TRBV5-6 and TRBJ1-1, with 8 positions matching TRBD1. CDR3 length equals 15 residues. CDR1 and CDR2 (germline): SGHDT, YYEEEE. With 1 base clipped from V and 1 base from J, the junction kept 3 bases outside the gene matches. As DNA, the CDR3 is TGTGCCAGCAGCTTGCCACAGGGGGGGAACACTGAAGCTTTCTTT. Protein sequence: CASSLPQGGNTEAFF.

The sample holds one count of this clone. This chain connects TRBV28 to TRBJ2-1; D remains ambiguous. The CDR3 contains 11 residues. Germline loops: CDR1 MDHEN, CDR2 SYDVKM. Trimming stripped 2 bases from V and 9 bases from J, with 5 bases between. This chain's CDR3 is CASSLRGEQFF. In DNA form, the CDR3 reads TGTGCCAGCAGTTTAAGAGGTGAGCAGTTCTTC.

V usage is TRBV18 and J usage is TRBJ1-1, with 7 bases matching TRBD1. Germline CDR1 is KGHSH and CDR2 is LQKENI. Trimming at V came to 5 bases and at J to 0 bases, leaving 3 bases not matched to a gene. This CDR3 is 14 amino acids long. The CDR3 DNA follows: TGTGCCAGCTCAGGGGGACAGATGAACACTGAAGCTTTCTTT. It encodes CASSGGQMNTEAFF.

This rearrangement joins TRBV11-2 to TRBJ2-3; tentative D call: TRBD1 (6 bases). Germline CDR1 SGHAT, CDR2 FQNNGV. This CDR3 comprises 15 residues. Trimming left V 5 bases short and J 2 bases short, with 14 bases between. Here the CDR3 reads CASSADRIDTDTQYF. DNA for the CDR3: TGTGCCAGCAGCGCCGACAGGATCGACACAGATACGCAGTATTTT. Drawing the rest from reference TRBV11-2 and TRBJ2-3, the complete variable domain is EAGVAQSPRYKIIEKRQSVAFWCNPISGHATLYWYQQILGQGPKLLIQFQNNGVVDDSQLPKDRFSAERLKGVDSTLKIQPAKLEDSAVYLCASSADRIDTDTQYFGPGTRLTVL.

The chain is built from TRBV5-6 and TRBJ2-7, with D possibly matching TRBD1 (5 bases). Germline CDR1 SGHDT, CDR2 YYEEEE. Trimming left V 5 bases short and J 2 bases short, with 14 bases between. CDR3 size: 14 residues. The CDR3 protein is CASSRPQDTYEQYF. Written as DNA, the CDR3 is TGTGCCAGCAGTAGACCCCAGGACACCTACGAGCAGTACTTC.

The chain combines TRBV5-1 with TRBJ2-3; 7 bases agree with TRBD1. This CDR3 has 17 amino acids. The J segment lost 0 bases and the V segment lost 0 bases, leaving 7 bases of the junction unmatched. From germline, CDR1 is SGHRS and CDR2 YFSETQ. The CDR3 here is CASSLVTGTVSTDTQYF. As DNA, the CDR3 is TGCGCCAGCAGCTTGGTTACCGGGACAGTTAGCACAGATACGCAGTATTTT.

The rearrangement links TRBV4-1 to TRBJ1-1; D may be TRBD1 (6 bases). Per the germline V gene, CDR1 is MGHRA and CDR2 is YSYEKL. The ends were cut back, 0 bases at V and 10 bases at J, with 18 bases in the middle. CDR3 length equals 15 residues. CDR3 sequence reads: CASSQDRQVLKVAFF. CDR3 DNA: TGCGCCAGCAGCCAAGATCGACAGGTCCTTAAGGTAGCTTTCTTT.

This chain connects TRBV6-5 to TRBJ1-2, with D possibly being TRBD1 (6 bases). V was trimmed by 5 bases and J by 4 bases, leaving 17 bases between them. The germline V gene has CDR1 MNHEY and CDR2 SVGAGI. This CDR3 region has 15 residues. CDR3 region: CASSMGPGESYGYTF. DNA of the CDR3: TGTGCCAGCAGTATGGGGCCAGGGGAGAGCTATGGCTACACCTTC.

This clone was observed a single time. CDR3 nucleotide sequence: TGTGCCAGCAGCCAAGGTCCGATCGAAGAATATGGCTACACCTTC. Translating gives CASSQGPIEEYGYTF. J is TRBJ1-2 and V is TRBV3-1 (or the pseudogene TRBV3-2), with D unclear. This CDR3 is built from 15 residues. V was cut by 1 base and J by 5 bases, with 14 bases left in between. CDR1 is LGHDT, CDR2 YNNKEL, per germline (reference sequence).

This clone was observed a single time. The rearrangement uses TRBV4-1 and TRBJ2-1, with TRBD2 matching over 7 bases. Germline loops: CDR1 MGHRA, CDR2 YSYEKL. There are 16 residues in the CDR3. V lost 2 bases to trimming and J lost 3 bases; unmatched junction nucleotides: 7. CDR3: CASSQLGGGGYNEQFF. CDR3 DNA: TGCGCCAGCAGCCAATTGGGTGGGGGGGGCTACAATGAGCAGTTCTTC.

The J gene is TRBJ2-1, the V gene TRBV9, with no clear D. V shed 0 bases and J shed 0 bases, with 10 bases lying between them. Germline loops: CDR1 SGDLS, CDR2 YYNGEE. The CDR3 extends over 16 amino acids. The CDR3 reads CASSVGLLSSYNEQFF. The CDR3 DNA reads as TGTGCCAGCAGCGTAGGACTCCTCAGCTCCTACAATGAGCAGTTCTTC.